These T cell receptor beta chains were read from a single sample in a study of shared clonotypes between healthy human individuals. Sequencing was performed with immunoSEQ multiplex PCR; in TCRdb, only in-frame clones are kept and a portion is missing. The sample records approximately 2.5 million clones, roughly nine tenths being singletons. Sequenced material: naive CD4+ T cells sorted from blood. The origin of the receptors is a man between 18 and 29 years old in good health. The CDR3 runs from the conserved cysteine through the conserved F or W. Fields, in order: V gene, clone size, J gene, D gene, CDR3 protein, CDR3 DNA. A D gene is named only where the DNA matches it firmly. For some rows the clone size is stated as once, few or many, or as a class when expanded; others skip it.

V gene: TRBV29-1
clone size: .
J gene: TRBJ2-7
D gene: .
CDR3 protein: CSVTGDTYEQYF
CDR3 DNA: TGCAGCGTAACAGGTGATACCTACGAGCAGTACTTC

V gene: TRBV2
clone size: .
J gene: TRBJ2-1
D gene: .
CDR3 protein: CASRVYSTGRLYNEQFF
CDR3 DNA: TGTGCCAGCAGAGTATATTCGACGGGGCGACTTTACAATGAGCAGTTCTTC

V gene: TRBV11-2
clone size: .
J gene: TRBJ1-1
D gene: .
CDR3 protein: CASSWTVTNTEAFF
CDR3 DNA: TGTGCCAGCTCGTGGACAGTTACGAACACTGAAGCTTTCTTT

V gene: TRBV5-1
clone size: .
J gene: TRBJ1-4
D gene: TRBD1
CDR3 protein: CASSLVGRGEEKLFF
CDR3 DNA: TGCGCCAGCAGCTTGGTTGGCAGGGGGGAAGAAAAACTGTTTTTT

V gene: TRBV5-1
clone size: .
J gene: TRBJ2-1
D gene: .
CDR3 protein: CASSLGAYNEQFF
CDR3 DNA: TGCGCCAGCAGCTTGGGGGCCTACAATGAGCAGTTCTTC

V gene: TRBV5-6
clone size: .
J gene: TRBJ2-7
D gene: .
CDR3 protein: CASSSGWPSYEQYF
CDR3 DNA: TGTGCCAGCAGCTCGGGATGGCCCTCCTACGAGCAGTACTTC

V gene: TRBV4-1
clone size: .
J gene: TRBJ2-7
D gene: TRBD2
CDR3 protein: CASSQPGLAGASYEQYF
CDR3 DNA: TGCGCCAGCAGCCAACCGGGACTAGCGGGGGCCTCCTACGAGCAGTACTTC

V gene: TRBV20-1
clone size: .
J gene: TRBJ1-1
D gene: .
CDR3 protein: CSASSRREAFF
CDR3 DNA: TGCAGTGCTAGTTCCCGAAGGGAAGCTTTCTTT

V gene: TRBV18
clone size: .
J gene: TRBJ1-1
D gene: .
CDR3 protein: CASSPAVYSNTEAFF
CDR3 DNA: TGTGCCAGCTCACCAGCGGTTTACTCGAACACTGAAGCTTTCTTT

V gene: TRBV2
clone size: few
J gene: TRBJ1-1
D gene: TRBD1
CDR3 protein: CATDLTGYTEAFF
CDR3 DNA: TGTGCCACCGACTTGACAGGGTACACTGAAGCTTTCTTT

V gene: TRBV9
clone size: .
J gene: TRBJ2-5
D gene: .
CDR3 protein: CASSVAGYQETQYF
CDR3 DNA: TGTGCCAGCAGCGTTGCGGGGTACCAAGAGACCCAGTACTTC

V gene: TRBV6-5
clone size: .
J gene: TRBJ1-2
D gene: .
CDR3 protein: CASRQWTSLGGYTF
CDR3 DNA: TGTGCCAGCAGACAGTGGACATCCTTGGGTGGCTACACCTTC

V gene: TRBV7-9
clone size: .
J gene: TRBJ2-7
D gene: .
CDR3 protein: CASSLGRLEQYF
CDR3 DNA: TGTGCCAGCAGCTTAGGGCGTCTTGAGCAGTACTTC

V gene: TRBV6-6
clone size: .
J gene: TRBJ1-1
D gene: TRBD1
CDR3 protein: CASRSGTGRSEAFF
CDR3 DNA: TGTGCCAGCAGATCCGGGACAGGGAGGTCTGAAGCTTTCTTT

V gene: TRBV30
clone size: .
J gene: TRBJ1-1
D gene: .
CDR3 protein: CAWIQVGAEAFF
CDR3 DNA: TGTGCCTGGATCCAAGTTGGGGCTGAAGCTTTCTTT

V gene: TRBV5-6
clone size: .
J gene: TRBJ1-5
D gene: TRBD1
CDR3 protein: CASSSTGGLYQPQHF
CDR3 DNA: TGTGCCAGCAGCTCGACAGGGGGCCTTTATCAGCCCCAGCATTTT

V gene: TRBV10-3
clone size: few
J gene: TRBJ1-6
D gene: .
CDR3 protein: CAISDSRSGSPLHF
CDR3 DNA: TGTGCCATCAGTGACAGCCGAAGCGGTTCACCCCTCCACTTT

V gene: TRBV6-5
clone size: .
J gene: TRBJ2-5
D gene: TRBD2
CDR3 protein: CASSYGASGVQETQYF
CDR3 DNA: TGTGCCAGCAGTTACGGGGCTAGCGGGGTACAAGAGACCCAGTACTTC

V gene: TRBV18
clone size: .
J gene: TRBJ2-7
D gene: TRBD1
CDR3 protein: CASSPAGTGSYEQYF
CDR3 DNA: TGTGCCAGCTCACCTGCCGGGACAGGGAGCTACGAGCAGTACTTC

V gene: TRBV10-2
clone size: .
J gene: TRBJ2-3
D gene: TRBD2
CDR3 protein: CASSESVGGGTDTQYF
CDR3 DNA: TGCGCCAGCAGTGAGTCGGTCGGGGGGGGCACAGATACGCAGTATTTT

V gene: TRBV7-2
clone size: .
J gene: TRBJ1-4
D gene: .
CDR3 protein: CASSLQSGEKLFF
CDR3 DNA: TGTGCCAGCAGCTTACAATCCGGGGAAAAACTGTTTTTT

V gene: TRBV9
clone size: .
J gene: TRBJ2-3
D gene: TRBD2
CDR3 protein: CASSDPLAGWTDTQYF
CDR3 DNA: TGTGCCAGCAGCGATCCCTTAGCGGGGTGGACGGATACGCAGTATTTT

V gene: TRBV6-1
clone size: .
J gene: TRBJ1-1
D gene: .
CDR3 protein: CAVRDFTEAFF
CDR3 DNA: TGTGCCGTCCGGGACTTCACTGAAGCTTTCTTT

V gene: TRBV5-4
clone size: .
J gene: TRBJ2-3
D gene: TRBD2
CDR3 protein: CASSSGGGLTDTQYF
CDR3 DNA: TGTGCCAGCAGCTCCGGCGGGGGACTCACAGATACGCAGTATTTT

V gene: TRBV6-5
clone size: .
J gene: TRBJ2-7
D gene: .
CDR3 protein: CASSSTGYYEQYF
CDR3 DNA: TGTGCCAGCAGTTCCACGGGGTACTACGAGCAGTACTTC

V gene: TRBV5-1
clone size: .
J gene: TRBJ2-7
D gene: TRBD1
CDR3 protein: CASSIRDRGPGEQYF
CDR3 DNA: TGCGCCAGCAGCATCCGGGACAGGGGCCCCGGGGAGCAGTACTTC

V gene: TRBV5-1
clone size: .
J gene: TRBJ2-3
D gene: TRBD2
CDR3 protein: CASSLAPSGRDTQYF
CDR3 DNA: TGCGCCAGCAGCTTGGCCCCTAGCGGGAGGGATACGCAGTATTTT

V gene: TRBV7-2
clone size: .
J gene: TRBJ2-3
D gene: .
CDR3 protein: CASSFGSDTQYF
CDR3 DNA: TGTGCCAGCAGCTTTGGATCCGATACGCAGTATTTT

V gene: TRBV7-2
clone size: .
J gene: TRBJ2-2
D gene: TRBD2
CDR3 protein: CASSQEAGAIGELFF
CDR3 DNA: TGTGCCAGCAGCCAAGAGGCGGGAGCGATCGGGGAGCTGTTTTTT

V gene: TRBV30
clone size: .
J gene: TRBJ2-7
D gene: TRBD1
CDR3 protein: CAWGDRVNEQYF
CDR3 DNA: TGTGCCTGGGGGGACAGGGTCAACGAGCAGTACTTC